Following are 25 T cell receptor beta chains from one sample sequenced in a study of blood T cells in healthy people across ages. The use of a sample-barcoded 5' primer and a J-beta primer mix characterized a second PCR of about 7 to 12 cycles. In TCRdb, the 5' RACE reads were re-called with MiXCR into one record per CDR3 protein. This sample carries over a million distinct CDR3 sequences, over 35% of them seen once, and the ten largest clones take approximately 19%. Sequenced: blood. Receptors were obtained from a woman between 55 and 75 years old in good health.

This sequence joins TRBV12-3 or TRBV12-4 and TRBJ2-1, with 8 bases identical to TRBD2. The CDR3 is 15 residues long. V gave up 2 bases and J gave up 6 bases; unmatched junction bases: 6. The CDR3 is CASSLIAGGRNEQFF. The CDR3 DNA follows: TGTGCCAGCAGTTTAATCGCGGGAGGCCGCAATGAGCAGTTCTTC.

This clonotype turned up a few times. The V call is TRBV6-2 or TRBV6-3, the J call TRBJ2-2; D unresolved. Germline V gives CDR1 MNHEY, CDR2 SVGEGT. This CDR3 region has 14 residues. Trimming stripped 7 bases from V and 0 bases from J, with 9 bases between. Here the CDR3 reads CASMGRTNTGELFF. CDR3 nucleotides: TGTGCCAGCATGGGCAGGACGAACACCGGGGAGCTGTTTTTT.

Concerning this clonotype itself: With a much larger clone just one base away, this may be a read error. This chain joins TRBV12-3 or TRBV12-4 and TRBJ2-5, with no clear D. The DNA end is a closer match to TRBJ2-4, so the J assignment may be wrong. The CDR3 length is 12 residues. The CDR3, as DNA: TGTGCCAGCAGGTACCTCAAAAACATTCAGTACTTC. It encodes CASRYLKNIQYF.

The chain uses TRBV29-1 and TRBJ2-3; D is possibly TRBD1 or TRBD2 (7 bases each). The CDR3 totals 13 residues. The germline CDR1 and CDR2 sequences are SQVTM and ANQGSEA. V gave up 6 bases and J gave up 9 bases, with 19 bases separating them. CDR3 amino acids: CSVTGPGGETQYF. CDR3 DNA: TGCAGCGTGACAGGGCCTGGGGGGGAGACGCAGTATTTT.

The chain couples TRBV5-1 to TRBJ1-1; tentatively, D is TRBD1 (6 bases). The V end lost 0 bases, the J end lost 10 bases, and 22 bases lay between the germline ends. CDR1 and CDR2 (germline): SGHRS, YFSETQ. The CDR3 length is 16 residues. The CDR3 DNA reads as TGCGCCAGCAGCTTGGCCCGGATTACAGGGATCACCGGAGCTTTCTTT. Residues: CASSLARITGITGAFF.

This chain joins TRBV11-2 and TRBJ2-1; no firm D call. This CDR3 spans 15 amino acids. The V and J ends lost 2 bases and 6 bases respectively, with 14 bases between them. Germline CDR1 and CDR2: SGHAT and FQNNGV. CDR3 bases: TGTGCCAGCAGCTTATCTGGGCAGCCACTCAATGAGCAGTTCTTC. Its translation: CASSLSGQPLNEQFF.

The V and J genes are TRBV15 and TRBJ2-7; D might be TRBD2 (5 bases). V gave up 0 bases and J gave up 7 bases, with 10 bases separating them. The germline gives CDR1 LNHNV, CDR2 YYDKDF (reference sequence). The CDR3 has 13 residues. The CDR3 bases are TGTGCCACCAGCAGAGAGGGAGACGTAGAGCAGTACTTC. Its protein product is CATSREGDVEQYF.

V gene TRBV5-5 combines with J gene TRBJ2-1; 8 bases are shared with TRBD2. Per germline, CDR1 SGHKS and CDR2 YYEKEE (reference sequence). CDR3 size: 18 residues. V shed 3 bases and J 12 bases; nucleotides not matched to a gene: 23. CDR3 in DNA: TGTGCCAGCAGCTCCCTGAGAGTAGACAGACTCCGGGAGGGGGGGCAGTTCTTC. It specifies CASSSLRVDRLREGGQFF.

In DNA, the CDR3 is TGCAGCGTTCATGTTACGGGGATCTCCTACGAGCAGTACTTC. Translation gives CSVHVTGISYEQYF. J is TRBJ2-7 and V is TRBV29-1, with D possibly matching TRBD2 (5 bases). The CDR3 covers 14 residues. Germline lookup yields CDR1 SQVTM and CDR2 ANQGSEA. V was cut by 5 bases and J by 0 bases, with 14 bases left in between.

CDR3 sequence reads: CSASRAAGEGTDTQYF. The CDR3 DNA follows: TGCAGTGCTAGTCGGGCAGCGGGAGAGGGGACAGATACGCAGTATTTT. This chain joins TRBV20-1 and TRBJ2-3, with TRBD2 matching 8 bases. The CDR3 runs to 16 residues. V trimming: 3 bases; J trimming: 3 bases; junction bases outside the gene matches: 11. In germline, CDR1 is DFQATT, CDR2 SNEGSKA (reference sequence).

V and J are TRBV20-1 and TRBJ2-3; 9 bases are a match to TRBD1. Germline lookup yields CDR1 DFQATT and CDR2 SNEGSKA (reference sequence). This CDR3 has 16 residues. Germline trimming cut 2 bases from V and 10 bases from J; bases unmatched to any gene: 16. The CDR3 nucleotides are TGCAGTGCTAGACCCGGGACAGGGTTTGAATCGGGTCCGCAGTATTTT. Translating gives CSARPGTGFESGPQYF.

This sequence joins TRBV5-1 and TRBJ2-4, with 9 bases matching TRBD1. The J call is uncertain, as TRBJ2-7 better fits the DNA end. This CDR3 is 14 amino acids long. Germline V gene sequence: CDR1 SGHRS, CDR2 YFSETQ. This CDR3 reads CASSVWGQGYEQYF. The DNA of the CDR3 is TGCGCCAGCAGCGTGTGGGGACAGGGCTACGAGCAGTACTTC.

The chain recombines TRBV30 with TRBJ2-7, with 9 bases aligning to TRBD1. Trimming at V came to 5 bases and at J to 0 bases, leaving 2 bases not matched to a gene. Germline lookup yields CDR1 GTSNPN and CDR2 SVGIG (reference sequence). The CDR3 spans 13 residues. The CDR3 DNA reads TGTGCCTGGGACAGGGGGGCCTCCTACGAGCAGTACTTC. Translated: CAWDRGASYEQYF.

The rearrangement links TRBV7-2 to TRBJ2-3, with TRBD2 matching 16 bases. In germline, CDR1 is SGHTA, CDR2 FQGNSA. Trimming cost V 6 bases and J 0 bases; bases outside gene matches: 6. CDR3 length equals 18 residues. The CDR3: CASSWGLAGGSSTDTQYF. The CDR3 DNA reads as TGTGCCAGCAGTTGGGGACTAGCGGGAGGGTCTAGCACAGATACGCAGTATTTT.

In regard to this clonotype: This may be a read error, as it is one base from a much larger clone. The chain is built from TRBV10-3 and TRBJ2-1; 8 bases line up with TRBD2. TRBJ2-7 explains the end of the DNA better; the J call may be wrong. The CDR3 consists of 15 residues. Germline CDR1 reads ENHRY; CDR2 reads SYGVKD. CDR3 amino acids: CAIKPQREMVNEQYF. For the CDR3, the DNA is TGTGCCATCAAGCCCCAGCGGGAGATGGTCAATGAGCAGTACTTC.

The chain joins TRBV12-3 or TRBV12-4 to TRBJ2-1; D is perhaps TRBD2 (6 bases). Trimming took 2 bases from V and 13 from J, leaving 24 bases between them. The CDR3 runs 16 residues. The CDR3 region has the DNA TGTGCCAGCAGTTTATCCATAGCGGAGCCCCAAGAGACCCAGTTCTTC. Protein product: CASSLSIAEPQETQFF.

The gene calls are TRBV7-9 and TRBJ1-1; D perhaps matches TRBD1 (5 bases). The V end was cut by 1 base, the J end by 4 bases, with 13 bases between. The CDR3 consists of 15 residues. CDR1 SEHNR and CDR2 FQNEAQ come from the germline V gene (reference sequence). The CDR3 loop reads CASSLVSGGSTEAFF. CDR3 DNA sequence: TGTGCCAGCAGCTTAGTTTCGGGGGGAAGCACTGAAGCTTTCTTT.

CDR3 sequence (DNA): TGTGCCAGCAGCTTAGGCCGAGGGGGGAGCGAGACCCAGTACTTC. Translated: CASSLGRGGSETQYF. The V call is TRBV13, the J call TRBJ2-5; possibly TRBD1 or TRBD2 for D (6 bases each). Germline V gene sequence: CDR1 PRHDT, CDR2 FYEKMQ (reference sequence). CDR3 length: 15 amino acids. Trimming took off 0 bases at V and 5 bases at J, with 13 bases between the two ends.

The CDR3 loop reads CASSDWLGRDEKLFF. CDR3 DNA: TGTGCCAGCAGTGATTGGCTGGGGCGGGATGAAAAACTGTTTTTT. This chain links TRBV2 with TRBJ1-4; D possibly corresponds to TRBD1 (5 bases). There are 15 residues in the CDR3. Germline loops: CDR1 SNHLY, CDR2 FYNNEI. The V gene lost 3 bases and the J gene lost 6 bases, with 14 bases spanning the gap.

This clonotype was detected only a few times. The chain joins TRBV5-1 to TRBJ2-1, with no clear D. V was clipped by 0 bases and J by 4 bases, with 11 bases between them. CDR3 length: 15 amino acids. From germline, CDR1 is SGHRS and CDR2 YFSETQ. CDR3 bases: TGCGCCAGCAGCTTGGCCCAGCGAGCTTACAATGAGCAGTTCTTC. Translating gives CASSLAQRAYNEQFF.

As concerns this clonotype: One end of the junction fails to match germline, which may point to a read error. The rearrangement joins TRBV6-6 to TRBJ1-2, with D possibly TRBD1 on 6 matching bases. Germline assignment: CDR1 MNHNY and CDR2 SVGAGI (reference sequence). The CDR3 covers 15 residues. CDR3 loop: CTSSYRTTGNYGYTF. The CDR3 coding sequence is TGTACCAGCAGTTACCGTACTACAGGGAACTATGGCTACACCTTC.

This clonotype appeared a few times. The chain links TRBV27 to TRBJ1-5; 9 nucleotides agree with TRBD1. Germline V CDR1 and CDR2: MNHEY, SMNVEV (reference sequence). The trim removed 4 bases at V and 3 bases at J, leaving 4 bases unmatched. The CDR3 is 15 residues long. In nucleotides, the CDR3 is TGTGCCAGCAGTTCGGACAGGGGTTACAATCAGCCCCAGCATTTT. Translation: CASSSDRGYNQPQHF.

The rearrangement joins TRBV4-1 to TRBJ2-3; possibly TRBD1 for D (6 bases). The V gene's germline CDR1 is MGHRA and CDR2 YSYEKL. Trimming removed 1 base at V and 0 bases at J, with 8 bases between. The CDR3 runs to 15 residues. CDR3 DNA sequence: TGCGCCAGCAGCCAAGCGGACAGAAGCACAGATACGCAGTATTTT. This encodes CASSQADRSTDTQYF.

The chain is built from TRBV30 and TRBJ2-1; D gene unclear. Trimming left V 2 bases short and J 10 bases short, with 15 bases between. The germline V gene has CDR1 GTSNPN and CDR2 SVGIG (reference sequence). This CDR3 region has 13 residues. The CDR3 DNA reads TGTGCCTGGAGTAGGATGAGACCGTTCGAGCAGTTCTTC. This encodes CAWSRMRPFEQFF.

The CDR3 sequence is CASSLYMLAGVIREQYF. CDR3 nucleotides: TGTGCCAGCAGTTTATATATGCTAGCGGGAGTTATCAGGGAGCAGTACTTC. The gene calls are TRBV12-3 or TRBV12-4 and TRBJ2-5; TRBD2 agrees at 10 bases. Losses at the gene ends were 2 bases for V and 11 bases for J; bases not matched to a gene: 17. The CDR3 spans 17 residues.